What follows are 23 T cell receptor beta chains derived from one specimen sequenced in a study of post-analysis software for immune sequencing data. No cognate antigen is known for these TCRs. Findings of the study overall: A few TRBV segments appeared more often in patients than in controls, and TRBV5-6, TRBV5-1 and TRBV20-1 were among these.

Unique-molecular-identifier-tagged TCR beta cDNA libraries were used. TCRdb re-derived calls from the PCR reads in MiXCR, one entry per CDR3 protein. The data contain roughly 600,000 distinct CDR3 sequences, 40% to 50% of them singletons. The sequencing sample was made of blood. The source is a girl aged 10 to 17 with multiple sclerosis.

This clonotype turned up a few times. The J gene is TRBJ2-3, the V gene TRBV20-1; 8 bases are a match to TRBD2. The CDR3 extends over 17 amino acids. Germline V gives CDR1 DFQATT, CDR2 SNEGSKA (reference sequence). Trimming took 0 bases from V and 3 from J; bases not matched to a gene: 11. The CDR3 coding sequence is TGCAGTGCTAGAGATCGTCTTCGGGGGGGATTTACAGATACGCAGTATTTT. This encodes CSARDRLRGGFTDTQYF.

The chain combines TRBV29-1 with TRBJ2-1; TRBD2 might be the D (6 bases). V lost 3 bases and J lost 9, with 12 bases in between. The CDR3 has 12 residues. The germline V gene has CDR1 SQVTM and CDR2 ANQGSEA. The CDR3 is CSVEEGSPEQFF. In DNA, the CDR3 is TGCAGCGTTGAGGAGGGGTCCCCTGAGCAGTTCTTC.

This clonotype was detected ten times or more. The J gene is TRBJ2-7, the V gene TRBV27; tentatively, D is TRBD1 (6 bases). The V gene's germline CDR1 is MNHEY and CDR2 SMNVEV (reference sequence). The germline V and J ends were trimmed by 0 bases and 4 bases, with 13 bases remaining between them. CDR3 size: 15 residues. The CDR3 DNA is TGTGCCAGCAGTTTATCGGGGGCAGGTGTGTACGAGCAGTACTTC. This gives the protein CASSLSGAGVYEQYF.

This sequence joins TRBV28 and TRBJ1-1, with 7 bases lining up with TRBD1. V lost 6 bases, J lost 0 bases, and 4 bases stayed unmatched. Per germline, CDR1 MDHEN and CDR2 SYDVKM. The CDR3 extends over 14 amino acids. As DNA, the CDR3 is TGTGCCAGCAGGTACAGGGGACTGAACACTGAAGCTTTCTTT. This encodes CASRYRGLNTEAFF.

This chain links TRBV12-3 or TRBV12-4 with TRBJ1-5; TRBD1 matches at 7 bases. CDR3 size: 14 residues. With V trimmed by 5 bases and J by 9 bases, 10 bases remained unmatched. The CDR3 spells CASSPDRVRGPQHF. As DNA, the CDR3 is TGTGCCAGCAGTCCCGACAGGGTTCGGGGGCCCCAGCATTTT.

V gene TRBV28 combines with J gene TRBJ2-7; 7 positions agree with TRBD2. The CDR3 covers 15 residues. Germline V gene lookup returns CDR1 MDHEN and CDR2 SYDVKM. V lost 5 bases and J lost 7; bases outside the gene matches: 14. The CDR3 loop reads CASSPASGSETEQYF. CDR3 sequence (DNA): TGTGCCAGCAGTCCCGCTAGCGGAAGCGAGACGGAGCAGTACTTC.

This clonotype was seen only a few times. V and J are TRBV6-4 and TRBJ2-7; no clear D. Trimming removed 0 bases at V and 0 bases at J, with 18 bases between. This CDR3 contains 18 residues. Germline V lookup: CDR1 MRHNA, CDR2 SNTAGT. CDR3 amino acids: CASSDSICSSATSYEQYF. The CDR3 nucleotides are TGTGCCAGCAGTGACTCGATATGTTCCAGCGCAACCTCCTACGAGCAGTACTTC.

This clonotype was seen only a few times. The rearrangement uses TRBV5-4 and TRBJ2-4, with 9 bases that match TRBD2. After removal of 6 bases from V and 5 bases from J, the junction contained 18 bases not matched to a gene. The CDR3 loop spans 18 amino acids. In germline, CDR1 is SGHNT, CDR2 YYREEE (reference sequence). CDR3 sequence (DNA): TGTGCCAGCAAACGTGGAGCGGGAGGTTCGGCGGGCCAAAACATTCAGTACTTC. Its protein product is CASKRGAGGSAGQNIQYF.

The V and J genes are TRBV9 and TRBJ2-3; D may be TRBD1 (6 bases). The CDR3 covers 15 residues. V was shortened by 0 bases and J by 2 bases, with 10 bases between the two germline ends. From germline, CDR1 is SGDLS and CDR2 YYNGEE. CDR3: CASSVGTVATDTQYF. In nucleotides, the CDR3 is TGTGCCAGCAGCGTAGGGACAGTCGCCACAGATACGCAGTATTTT.

CDR3 in amino acids: CSGAGNTEAFF. CDR3 coding DNA: TGCAGCGGAGCGGGGAACACTGAAGCTTTCTTT. The chain combines TRBV29-1 with TRBJ1-1; D is unresolved. CDR3 length: 11 amino acids. With 7 bases removed from V and 1 base from J, the gap between germline ends came to 7 bases. In germline, CDR1 is SQVTM, CDR2 ANQGSEA.

This chain connects TRBV10-3 to TRBJ2-7, with TRBD2 matching 16 bases. After removal of 6 bases from V and 2 bases from J, the junction contained 10 bases not matched to a gene. Germline V gene sequence: CDR1 ENHRY, CDR2 SYGVKD. The CDR3 contains 18 residues. CDR3 in DNA: TGTGCCATCAGGGGAACTGCCGGGACTAGCGGGGGGGCCTACGAGCAGTACTTC. Translation gives CAIRGTAGTSGGAYEQYF.

This clonotype was detected a few times. The V gene is TRBV2, the J gene TRBJ2-3; D is unclear. Germline CDR1 reads SNHLY; CDR2 reads FYNNEI. The V end was cut by 6 bases, the J end by 5 bases, with 9 bases between. The CDR3 is 12 amino acids. Here the CDR3 DNA reads TGTGCCAGCAGCCAAAGTGGAGATACGCAGTATTTT. This encodes CASSQSGDTQYF.

This rearrangement joins TRBV18 to TRBJ2-3; D remains ambiguous. The CDR3 extends over 14 amino acids. Germline CDR1 reads KGHSH; CDR2 reads LQKENI. V dropped 1 base and J dropped 4 bases, with 9 bases sitting between them. CDR3 residues: CASSPRGPPDTQYF. The CDR3 nucleotides read TGTGCCAGCTCACCACGAGGACCTCCAGATACGCAGTATTTT.

This clonotype was counted between two and nine times. V usage is TRBV4-2 and J usage is TRBJ2-4; D call uncertain. In germline, CDR1 is LGHNA, CDR2 YNFKEQ. CDR3 length: 16 residues. V dropped 1 base and J dropped 2 bases, with 12 bases sitting between them. The CDR3 region is CASSQVGGASKNIQYF. The CDR3, as DNA: TGTGCCAGCAGCCAAGTCGGCGGCGCTTCCAAAAACATTCAGTACTTC.

This clonotype has only a few counts. This chain joins TRBV7-9 and TRBJ1-1; D not resolved. Germline V CDR1 and CDR2: SEHNR, FQNEAQ (reference sequence). The CDR3 consists of 14 residues. V gave up 5 bases and J gave up 6 bases, with 16 bases separating them. The CDR3 coding sequence is TGTGCCAGCAGCAGAGAAGGGCAATATGCTGAAGCTTTCTTT. Protein: CASSREGQYAEAFF.

This clonotype was seen only a few times. The chain employs TRBV7-3 and TRBJ2-1; 9 bases agree with TRBD2. J was trimmed by 7 bases and V by 2 bases; bases with no gene match: 6. There are 15 residues in the CDR3. In germline, CDR1 is SGHTA, CDR2 FQGTGA. CDR3 loop: CASSLAAGGQNEQFF. CDR3 sequence (DNA): TGTGCCAGCAGCTTAGCGGCGGGGGGGCAAAATGAGCAGTTCTTC. Combining the CDR3 with reference TRBV7-3 and TRBJ2-1 gives the whole variable domain GAGVSQTPSNKVTEKGKYVELRCDPISGHTALYWYRQSLGQGPEFLIYFQGTGAADDSGLPNDRFFAVRPEGSVSTLKIQRTERGDSAVYLCASSLAAGGQNEQFFGPGTRLTVL.

This clonotype occurred a few times. The J gene is TRBJ1-5, the V gene TRBV19; D may be TRBD1 (6 bases). V dropped 8 bases and J dropped 5 bases, with 10 bases sitting between them. The CDR3 spans 12 residues. Per germline, CDR1 LNHDA and CDR2 SQIVND (reference sequence). CDR3 nucleotide sequence: TGTGCCAGTGACCGGGGGCATCAGCCCCAGCATTTT. It is translated as CASDRGHQPQHF.

This chain connects TRBV9 to TRBJ2-7; D perhaps matches TRBD1 (6 bases). The germline V and J ends were trimmed by 0 bases and 3 bases, with 10 bases remaining between them. CDR3 size: 14 residues. Germline V gives CDR1 SGDLS, CDR2 YYNGEE. This CDR3 is CASSVGGTNYEQYF. CDR3 coding DNA: TGTGCCAGCAGCGTAGGAGGGACAAACTACGAGCAGTACTTC.

The V call is TRBV12-3 or TRBV12-4, the J call TRBJ2-4, with D possibly TRBD2 on 6 matching bases. CDR3 length: 17 residues. The V gene lost 4 bases and the J gene lost 0 bases, with 16 bases spanning the gap. The CDR3 protein is CASSSHLSGLAKNIQYF. CDR3 bases: TGTGCCAGCAGTTCACATCTTAGCGGATTAGCCAAAAACATTCAGTACTTC.

The V and J genes are TRBV4-1 and TRBJ1-5; D possibly corresponds to TRBD1 (6 bases). CDR1 is MGHRA and CDR2 is YSYEKL in the germline V gene. V was cut by 4 bases and J by 2 bases, with 9 bases left in between. The CDR3 loop spans 14 amino acids. The CDR3 is CASSPRTGNQPQHF. The CDR3 DNA sequence: TGCGCCAGCAGCCCCAGGACAGGCAATCAGCCCCAGCATTTT.

This sequence joins TRBV19 and TRBJ2-5, with 7 nucleotides matching TRBD2. This CDR3 contains 17 residues. Trimming cost V 2 bases and J 2 bases; bases outside gene matches: 11. In germline, CDR1 is LNHDA, CDR2 SQIVND (reference sequence). CDR3 amino acids: CASSISSSRGLQETQYF. The DNA of the CDR3 is TGTGCCAGTAGTATATCCTCTTCGCGGGGGTTGCAAGAGACCCAGTACTTC. Based on the CDR3 plus reference TRBV19 and TRBJ2-5, the full variable domain is DGGITQSPKYLFRKEGQNVTLSCEQNLNHDAMYWYRQDPGQGLRLIYYSQIVNDFQKGDIAEGYSVSREKKESFPLTVTSAQKNPTAFYLCASSISSSRGLQETQYFGPGTRLLVL.

This clonotype was observed a few times. V gene TRBV5-1 combines with J gene TRBJ2-7; D possibly corresponds to TRBD1 (6 bases). The CDR3 totals 14 residues. CDR1 and CDR2 (germline): SGHRS, YFSETQ. Trimming shortened V by 1 base and J by 5 bases, and 13 bases separated the two germline ends. CDR3 residues: CASSLNTGWDEQYF. In DNA, the CDR3 is TGCGCCAGCAGCTTGAATACAGGGTGGGACGAGCAGTACTTC.

This chain links TRBV29-1 with TRBJ1-1, with a possible D match to TRBD1 (5 bases). Germline values: CDR1 SQVTM, CDR2 ANQGSEA. The CDR3 loop spans 13 amino acids. With 6 bases removed from V and 1 base from J, the gap between germline ends came to 12 bases. The CDR3 DNA reads TGCAGCGTCCCATTCGGGGGGAACACTGAAGCTTTCTTT. This gives the protein CSVPFGGNTEAFF.